Reported below is one T cell receptor (beta chain). Its target antigen remains unknown. No quality values exist for individual bases; no much larger clone is one base distant. This sample is part of a study of blood T cell repertoires in COVID-19 (TCRdb year 2020). Study-level background: The collaborator samples originated in the United States, Italy and Spain and spanned the acute and convalescent phases of COVID-19. Deeply sampled blood TCRbeta repertoires from subjects exposed to, actively infected with, or recovered from COVID-19 were included in the dataset. The material from the prospective study consisted of cDNA or gDNA derived from T cells, B-cell-depleted T cells, or PBMCs. The repertoires were made available in a free public database intended to serve as a resource for research on the immune response to SARS-CoV-2. A de-identified subject ID, COVID-19 status, age in years and sex were almost always included in the sample metadata. Where available, HLA class I and class II types were obtained from metadata supplied by the sample provider rather than from assay-based typing. The samples were drawn from the first 160 participants of the ongoing ImmuneRACE study and from 950 to 1,500 subjects provided by 6 global collaborators. Points the paper makes about the study in general: The quantity of clinical and demographic metadata differed by source and by participant and was supplied without curation.

TCRbeta CDR3 regions were amplified from genomic DNA using the immunoSEQ Assay, a bias-controlled multiplex PCR. In the original analysis: The number of nucleated cells in each sample was estimated from the amplification of reference gene primers within the assay. To quantify the absolute abundance of each unique TCRbeta CDR3 rearrangement, sequence reads were collapsed and filtered. For each sample, productive Simpson clonality was calculated as the square root of Simpson's diversity index across productive rearrangements. TCRdb provides this immuneACCESS table in a form limited to in-frame rearrangements. Some clones are lacking; in checked studies, under half of them reflect an unresolved V gene, and why the rest are absent is not known. The V and J calls and clone size come from that table; D and trimming were worked out from the DNA. This sample has 250,000 to 300,000 clones in its table, and roughly 90% of those were observed once. The top ten hold roughly 12% of the sample.

One collaborating source in Seattle enrolled patients during active infection and followed them longitudinally through the course of disease. Whole blood was collected in K2EDTA tubes by collaborating institutions according to the institutions' own protocols. For TCRbeta analysis, collaborator samples were shipped as frozen whole blood, as isolated PBMCs, or as DNA extracted from either sample type. As encoded in the germline V gene (reference sequence), CDR1 is SSHAT while CDR2 is FNYEAQ. The CDR3 goes from the cysteine to the phenylalanine over 14 residues. Only the CDR3 DNA is retained, 42 bases long and in frame from the first base. Between the V and J ends, shortened by 1 base and 3 bases respectively, the junction contains 9 bases.

This chain joins TRBV7-7 to TRBJ2-5; TRBD2 might be the D gene, on 6 matching bases. This receptor was identified in a woman in her twenties or thirties with COVID-19, enrolled during active disease. The sample consisted of peripheral blood. The CDR3 corresponds to CASSLGTTKETQYF. Here is the DNA: TGTGCCAGCAGCTTAGGGACTACTAAAGAGACCCAGTACTTC.